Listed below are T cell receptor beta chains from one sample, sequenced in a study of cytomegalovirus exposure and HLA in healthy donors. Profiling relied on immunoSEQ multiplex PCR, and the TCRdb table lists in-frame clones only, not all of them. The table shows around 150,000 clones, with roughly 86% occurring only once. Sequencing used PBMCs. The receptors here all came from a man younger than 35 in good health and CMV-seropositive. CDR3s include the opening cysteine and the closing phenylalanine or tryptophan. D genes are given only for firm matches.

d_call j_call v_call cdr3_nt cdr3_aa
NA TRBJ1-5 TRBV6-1 TGTGCCAGCAGAGGGCAGGGGCCGGAATCTCAGCCCCAGCATTTT CASRGQGPESQPQHF
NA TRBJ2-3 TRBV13 TGTGCCAGCAGCTTAGGGGGGGCCGGTCTCCAAACAGATACGCAGTATTTT CASSLGGAGLQTDTQYF
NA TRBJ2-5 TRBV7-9 TGTGCCAGCAGCGAATCTAGCGAAGAGACCCAGTACTTC CASSESSEETQYF
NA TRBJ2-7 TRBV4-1 TGCGCCAGCAGCCCCCCAGGGGACTACGAGCAGTACTTC CASSPPGDYEQYF
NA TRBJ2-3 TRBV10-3 TGTGCCATCCGGGTTAAGGGGGGGGGCACAGATACGCAGTATTTT CAIRVKGGGTDTQYF
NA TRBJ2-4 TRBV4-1 TGCGCCAGCAGCCAAGACGCAGGGTTGAACATTCAGTACTTC CASSQDAGLNIQYF
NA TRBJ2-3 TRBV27 TGTGCCAGCAGTTTCATACCCCGGTCATTGAATACGCAGTATTTT CASSFIPRSLNTQYF
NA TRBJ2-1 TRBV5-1 TGCGCCAGCAGCTTGGCCGTTAAGCCATACAATGAGCAGTTCTTC CASSLAVKPYNEQFF
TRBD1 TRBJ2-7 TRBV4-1 TGCGCCAGCAGCCAAGCAGGGGGCTTTGACGAGCAGTACTTC CASSQAGGFDEQYF
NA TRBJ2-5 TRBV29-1 TGCAGCGTTGGGAGGGATCAAGAGACCCAGTACTTC CSVGRDQETQYF
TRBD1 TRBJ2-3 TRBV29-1 TGCAGCGTTCCGGGACAGGGAGTAGGAGATACGCAGTATTTT CSVPGQGVGDTQYF
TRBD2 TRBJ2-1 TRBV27 TGTGCCAGCAGTCGTACGGGCGGGAGCTTATTTGTCGATGAGCAGTTCTTC CASSRTGGSLFVDEQFF
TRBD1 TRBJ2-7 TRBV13 TGTGCCAGCAGCGCCTGGACAGGGACCGAGCAGTACTTC CASSAWTGTEQYF
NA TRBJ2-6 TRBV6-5 TGTGCCAGCAGCTTAGGGGGCTCTGGGGCCAACGTCCTGACTTTC CASSLGGSGANVLTF
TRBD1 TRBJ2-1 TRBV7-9 TGTGCCAGCACCGACGGACAGGTCTCCTACAATGAGCAGTTCTTC CASTDGQVSYNEQFF
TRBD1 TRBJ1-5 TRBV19 TGTGCCAGTAGTATAGTGCCGCAGGGGGCAGGGAGCAATCAGCCCCAGCATTTT CASSIVPQGAGSNQPQHF
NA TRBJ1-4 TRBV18 TGTGCCAGCTCAGCGGGGACCAAAACTAATGAAAAACTGTTTTTT CASSAGTKTNEKLFF